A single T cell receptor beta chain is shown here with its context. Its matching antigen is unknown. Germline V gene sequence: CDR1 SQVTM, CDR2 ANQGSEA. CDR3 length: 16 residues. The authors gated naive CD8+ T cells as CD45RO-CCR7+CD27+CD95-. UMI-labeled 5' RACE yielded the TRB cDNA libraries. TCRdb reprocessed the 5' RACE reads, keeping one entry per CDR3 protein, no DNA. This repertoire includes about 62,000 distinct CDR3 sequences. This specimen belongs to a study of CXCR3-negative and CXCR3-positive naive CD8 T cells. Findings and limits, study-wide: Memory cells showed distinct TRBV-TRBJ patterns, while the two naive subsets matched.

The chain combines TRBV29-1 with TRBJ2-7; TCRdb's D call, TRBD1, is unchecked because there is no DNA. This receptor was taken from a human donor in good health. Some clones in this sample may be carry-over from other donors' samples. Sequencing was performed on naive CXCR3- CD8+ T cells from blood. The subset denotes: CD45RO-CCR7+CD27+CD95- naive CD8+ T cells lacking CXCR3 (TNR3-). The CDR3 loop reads CSVEKWIQGSTYEQYF.